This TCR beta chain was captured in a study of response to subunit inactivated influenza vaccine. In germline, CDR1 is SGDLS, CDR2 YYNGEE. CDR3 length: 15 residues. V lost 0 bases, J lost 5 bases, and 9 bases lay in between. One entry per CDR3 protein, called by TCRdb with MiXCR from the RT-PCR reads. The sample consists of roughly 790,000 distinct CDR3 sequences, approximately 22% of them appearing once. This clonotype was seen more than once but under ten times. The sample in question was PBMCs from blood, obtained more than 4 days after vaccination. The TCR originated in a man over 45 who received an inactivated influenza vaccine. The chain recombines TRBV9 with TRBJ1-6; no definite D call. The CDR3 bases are TGTGCCAGCAGCGTAGCGCCGGGGAATAATTCACCCCTCCACTTT. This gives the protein CASSVAPGNNSPLHF.